This is a list of T cell receptor beta chains from one sample in a study of T cell clonotyping in hematopoietic cell transplantation. Generated by immunoSEQ multiplex PCR, the TCRdb table keeps only in-frame clones and is missing some. This sample has some 35,000 clones, with 90% to 95% found just once. The material was peripheral blood mononuclear cells, obtained before stem cell transplant. The receptors here all came from a man aged 35 to 55 with chronic myeloid leukemia. Some clones in this sample may be carry-over from other donors' samples. Each CDR3 is given with its conserved first and last residue. The D gene is left open where the match is weak.

TRBJ1-2	TRBD1	TRBV6-1	TGTGCCAGCAGTGAAAGGGGGCCATATGGCTACACCTTC	CASSERGPYGYTF
TRBJ2-1	TRBD2	TRBV7-2	TGTGCCAGCAGCTCTGGACTAGCGGGGGCTGTAGAGCAGTTCTTC	CASSSGLAGAVEQFF
TRBJ2-7	NA	TRBV5-1	TGCGCCAGCAGCTTGGAAGGAATTGCCTACGAGCAGTACTTC	CASSLEGIAYEQYF
TRBJ1-1	NA	TRBV28	TGTGCCAGCAGCGAAAGGTGGGGAGGTCGGAACACTGAAGCTTTCTTT	CASSERWGGRNTEAFF
TRBJ2-3	TRBD2	TRBV4-3	TGCGCCAGCAGCCAAACCAGCGGGGGGGGGACAGATACGCAGTATTTT	CASSQTSGGGTDTQYF
TRBJ1-2	NA	TRBV6-5	TGTGCCAGCAGTTACTCGATACGACAGCGAATCTATGGCTACACCTTC	CASSYSIRQRIYGYTF
TRBJ2-1	NA	TRBV5-1	TGCGCCAGCAGCTTGAAGGGTCAGGATCTAGACAATGAGCAGTTCTTC	CASSLKGQDLDNEQFF
TRBJ1-4	NA	TRBV5-8	TGTGCCAGCAGCAGCTCGGGTCGGCCGGCAACTAATGAAAAACTGTTTTTT	CASSSSGRPATNEKLFF
TRBJ2-1	NA	TRBV7-8	TGTGCCAGCAGCTTGTTACGGGGTGGTTACAATGAGCAGTTCTTC	CASSLLRGGYNEQFF
TRBJ1-1	NA	TRBV28	TGTGCCAGCAGGGGGGGGGCGAACACTGAAGCTTTCTTT	CASRGGANTEAFF
TRBJ2-2	NA	TRBV6-5	TGTGCCAGCAGTTACTCGAGTCTTCTCACCGGGGAGCTGTTTTTT	CASSYSSLLTGELFF